This T cell receptor (beta chain) appears in the sequencing data of a study of OX40 agonist ivuxolimab in advanced cancers. At the level of the whole study: The costimulatory receptor OX40 (CD134) was targeted by ivuxolimab, a fully human IgG2 agonistic monoclonal antibody. Intravenous ivuxolimab was administered to patients every 2 weeks at six dose levels: 0.01, 0.1, 0.3, 1.5, 3 and 10 mg/kg. Of the approximately 50 patients in dose escalation, around 19 had hepatocellular carcinoma, approximately 15 had melanoma, 9 had renal cell carcinoma and 9 had head and neck cancer. In the dose-escalation cohort, approximately 80% of patients were male, and the mean age was 60 years with a range of about 20 to 90. Patients were allowed to have had prior anti-PD-1, anti-PD-L1 or anti-CTLA-4 therapy, and less than 45% of the dose-escalation patients had previously received checkpoint inhibitors. Partial responses were achieved by three dose-escalation patients, of whom one had hepatocellular carcinoma and two had cutaneous melanoma. The point of sequencing TCRbeta in the periphery was to test whether ivuxolimab changed TCR sequence diversity and drove clonal T-cell expansion. The monotherapy dose-escalation portion (N = 52 patients) of the phase I ivuxolimab trial is reported in the paper.

The CDR3 starts with the cysteine, ends with the phenylalanine, and has 15 residues. Only CDR3 DNA remains: 45 bases, in frame from the first base. The germline V end is reduced by 4 bases and the J end by 2 bases; junction bases left unmatched: 6. Based on the germline V gene, the CDR1 and CDR2 sequences are SGHRS and YFSETQ. To sequence the TCRbeta CDR3 region, genomic DNA was isolated from the sorted cells. The immunoSEQ Assay was used to sequence the TCRbeta CDR3 regions. TCRdb holds this immuneACCESS table with in-frame rearrangements only. Some clones are missing; in checked studies, unresolved V genes explain under half, and the rest has no known cause. The sample includes under 70,000 clones, with 86% observed a single time. The ten largest clones take up roughly 8.6% of the sample. Regarding this clone: The antigen it recognizes is unknown. No much larger clone exists at a distance of one base, and base qualities are not known.

Patients with autoimmune disease history or receiving systemic immunosuppression were excluded from the trial. In every dose cohort, peripheral blood was drawn for TCR sequencing at baseline, cycle 4 day 1, and cycle 7 day 1. Samples came from an open-label, multicenter, first-in-human phase I dose-escalation trial of ivuxolimab. Adults with locally advanced or metastatic melanoma, renal cell, hepatocellular, or head and neck squamous cell carcinoma were enrolled in the trial. Before TCR sequencing, CD4+ T cells and CD8+ T cells from peripheral blood were sorted into separate populations. The research as a whole found: On average, CD8+ T cells showed more expanded clones than CD4+ T cells after ivuxolimab. Clonal expansion of both CD4+ and CD8+ blood T cells was observed from baseline to week 6 at doses 0.1 to 3.0 mg/kg. In partial responders in the 0.1-3.0 mg/kg groups, normalized peripheral clonal expansion was found to be among the lowest, especially among CD8+ T cells. Low levels of normalized T-cell clonal expansion were also shown by some nonresponding patients. Antigen specificity was not determined for the clonally expanded peripheral T cells.

Material: CD4+ or CD8+ T cells sorted from blood, obtained in a trial of the OX40 agonist ivuxolimab. The sequence links TRBV5-1 to TRBJ1-3; 7 bases in the junction line up with TRBD1. The receptor's source is an adult with an advanced solid tumor such as melanoma, head and neck, liver or kidney cancer. The DNA sequence is TGCGCCAGCAGCGTCGACAGGGTAACTGGAAACACCATATATTTT. Translated, this is CASSVDRVTGNTIYF. Extended through the reference TRBV5-1 and TRBJ1-3 proteins, this CDR3 yields the full variable domain: KAGVTQTPRYLIKTRGQQVTLSCSPISGHRSVSWYQQTPGQGLQFLFEYFSETQRNKGNFPGRFSGRQFSNSRSEMNVSTLELGDSALYLCASSVDRVTGNTIYFGEGSWLTVV.